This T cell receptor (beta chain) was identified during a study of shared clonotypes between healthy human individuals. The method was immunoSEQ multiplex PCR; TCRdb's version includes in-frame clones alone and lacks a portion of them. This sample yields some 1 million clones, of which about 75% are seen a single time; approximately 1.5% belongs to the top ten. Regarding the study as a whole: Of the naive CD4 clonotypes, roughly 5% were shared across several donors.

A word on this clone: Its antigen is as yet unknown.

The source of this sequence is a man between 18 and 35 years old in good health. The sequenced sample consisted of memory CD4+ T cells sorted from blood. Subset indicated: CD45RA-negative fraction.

CDR3 region: CASTTQGASHPNQPQHF. CDR3 sequence (DNA): TGTGCCAGCACTACACAGGGGGCCTCCCACCCTAATCAGCCCCAGCATTTT. The rearrangement uses TRBV6-4 and TRBJ1-5; 9 positions agree with TRBD1. V shed 7 bases, J shed 4 bases, and the junction held 14 bases outside the gene matches. The CDR3 runs 17 residues. In germline, CDR1 is MRHNA, CDR2 SNTAGT.